This TCR beta chain was sequenced in a study of blood T cell repertoires in COVID-19. Study in general: The origin of the acute and convalescent COVID-19 samples was the United States, Italy and Spain. Sources were T cells, B-cell-depleted T cells, or PBMCs; the material itself was cDNA or gDNA.

Original methodology: Nucleated cell counts were estimated from reference gene primer amplification. Data came from immunoSEQ multiplex PCR; TCRdb stores just in-frame clones and leaves some out. V and J calls and clone size come straight from that table; D and trimming were deduced from the DNA. Here the sample spans about 42,000 clones, roughly 81% being singletons. CDR3 length equals 15 residues. Germline loops: CDR1 KGHDR, CDR2 SFDVKD. With 7 bases clipped from V and 2 bases from J, the junction kept 8 bases outside the gene matches. V and J are TRBV24-1 and TRBJ2-3, with TRBD1 matching 7 bases. This receptor was taken from a woman in her 70s with acute or convalescent COVID-19. The sample comprised peripheral blood. CDR3 bases: TGTGCCACCAGCCGCCGGGACAGAGACACAGATACGCAGTATTTT. Protein sequence: CATSRRDRDTDTQYF.